This paragraph reports one TCR beta chain. The CDR3 spans 14 residues. Trimming left V 3 bases short and J 0 bases short, with 10 bases between. CDR1 SGDLS and CDR2 YYNGEE come from the germline V gene. Generated by immunoSEQ multiplex PCR, the TCRdb table keeps only in-frame clones and is missing some. The sample contains tens of thousands of clones, roughly 88% of which appear only once. These data come from a study of blood T cell repertoires in COVID-19. Sample: peripheral blood. The chain recombines TRBV9 with TRBJ2-7; D possibly corresponds to TRBD1 (7 bases). The source of this sequence is a human donor in a cohort sampled during active COVID-19. CDR3 region: CASSAGDSSYEQYF. CDR3 DNA sequence: TGTGCCAGCAGCGCGGGGGACAGCTCCTACGAGCAGTACTTC. Together with reference TRBV9 and TRBJ2-7, the CDR3 gives the full variable domain: DSGVTQTPKHLITATGQRVTLRCSPRSGDLSVYWYQQSLDQGLQFLIQYYNGEERAKGNILERFSAQQFPDLHSELNLSSLELGDSALYFCASSAGDSSYEQYFGPGTRLTVT.